This T cell receptor beta chain was identified during a study of shared clonotypes between healthy human individuals. Study details: Sampling drew on donors who were a couple of women and a few men aged 18 to 49. Findings and limits, study-wide: Collection of samples was limited to blood; tissue repertoires likely differ.

Germline assignment: CDR1 MNHEY and CDR2 SMNVEV (reference sequence). The V end lost 6 bases, the J end lost 0 bases, and 24 bases lay between the germline ends. The CDR3 covers 19 residues. TCRdb keeps only in-frame clones here, not all; method: immunoSEQ multiplex PCR. The sample contains more than 450,000 clones, approximately 85% of which appear only once. With respect to this clone: The antigen is not known.

The sequence was obtained from a woman between 40 and 55 years old in good health. Some clones in this sample may be carry-over from other donors' samples. This chain connects TRBV27 to TRBJ1-5, with D perhaps TRBD1 (5 bases). Specimen: PBMCs. The CDR3 is CASRYPNSSGDYSNQPQHF. DNA of the CDR3: TGTGCCAGCAGATACCCGAATAGTTCCGGGGACTATAGCAATCAGCCCCAGCATTTT.